This T cell receptor beta chain originates from a study of control samples from healthy donors and cancer patients. In germline, CDR1 is SGHTA, CDR2 FQGNSA. The CDR3 runs 14 residues. Between the trimmed V and J ends, which lost 5 bases and 2 bases, there was a span of 12 bases. Assay: immunoSEQ multiplex PCR; the TCRdb copy retains only in-frame clones and omits some. The table has roughly 180,000 clones, under 95% seen once. This chain joins TRBV7-2 and TRBJ2-5; a weak D match, TRBD1 (6 bases). Sequences were obtained from blood. This receptor was obtained from a young woman in good health. The CDR3 loop is CASSKQGIQETQYF. CDR3 in DNA: TGTGCCAGCAGCAAACAGGGAATTCAAGAGACCCAGTACTTC.